The TCR beta chain under discussion was sequenced for a study of neurological immune-mediated disorders. Notes on the study in general: Because no CDR3 amino acid sequences were shared across subjects by expanded clones, private repertoires were suggested in all groups. HTLV-1-associated myelopathy displayed the greatest TCR clonal expansion, and multiple sclerosis exhibited the smallest, lower than that of healthy controls.

In its sample, this clonotype is medium-sized (0.01 to 0.1%). The antigen remains undetermined. The making of cDNA relied on 5'RACE with 10-nucleotide random UMIs. Every sequencing run generated in excess of 180 million TCR-beta sequences. These sequences covered 15-18 subjects. TCRdb re-called the 5' RACE reads through MiXCR, storing one row per CDR3 protein. The sample has under 35,000 distinct CDR3 sequences, under 30% seen once; the top ten hold less than 35%. Per germline, CDR1 SGHKS and CDR2 YYEKEE (reference sequence). Trimming took 4 bases from V and 2 from J; bases not matched to a gene: 8. The CDR3 totals 15 residues.

This clonotype was sampled from a man in his forties or fifties with HTLV-1-associated myelopathy (HAM/TSP). The rearrangement links TRBV5-5 to TRBJ2-7; 8 bases fit TRBD1. Sequencing used CD4+ T cells from blood. The chain's CDR3 is CASSRDRGRTYEQYF. The CDR3 region has the DNA TGTGCCAGCAGCCGTGACAGGGGTCGAACCTACGAGCAGTACTTC.